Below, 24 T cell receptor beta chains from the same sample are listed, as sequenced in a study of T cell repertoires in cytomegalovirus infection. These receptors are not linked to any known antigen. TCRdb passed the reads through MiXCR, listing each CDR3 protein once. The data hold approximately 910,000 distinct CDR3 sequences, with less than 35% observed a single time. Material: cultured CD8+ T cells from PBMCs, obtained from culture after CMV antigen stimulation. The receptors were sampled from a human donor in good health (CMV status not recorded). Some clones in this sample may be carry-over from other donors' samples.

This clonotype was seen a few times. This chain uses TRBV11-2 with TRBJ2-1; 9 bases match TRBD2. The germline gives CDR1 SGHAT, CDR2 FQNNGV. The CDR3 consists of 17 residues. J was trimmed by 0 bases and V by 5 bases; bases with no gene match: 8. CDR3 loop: CASSRIAGASSYNEQFF. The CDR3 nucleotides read TGTGCCAGCAGCCGAATAGCGGGGGCTAGCTCCTACAATGAGCAGTTCTTC.

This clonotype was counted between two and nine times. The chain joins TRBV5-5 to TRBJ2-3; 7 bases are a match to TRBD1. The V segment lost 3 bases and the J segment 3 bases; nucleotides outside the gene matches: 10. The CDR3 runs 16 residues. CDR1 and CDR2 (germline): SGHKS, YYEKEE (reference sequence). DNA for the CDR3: TGTGCCAGCAGCTCCGGGGACAGATCGATGACAGATACGCAGTATTTT. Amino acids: CASSSGDRSMTDTQYF.

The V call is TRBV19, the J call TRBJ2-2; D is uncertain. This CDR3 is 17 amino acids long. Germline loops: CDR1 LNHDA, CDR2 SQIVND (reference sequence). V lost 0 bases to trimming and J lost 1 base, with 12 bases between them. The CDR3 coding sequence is TGTGCCAGTAGTATAGATCTGTCTAGGAAGAACACCGGGGAGCTGTTTTTT. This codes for CASSIDLSRKNTGELFF.

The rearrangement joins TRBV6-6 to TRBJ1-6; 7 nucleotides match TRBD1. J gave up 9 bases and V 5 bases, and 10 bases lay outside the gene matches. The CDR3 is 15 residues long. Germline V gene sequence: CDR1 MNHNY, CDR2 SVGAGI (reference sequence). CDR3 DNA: TGTGCCAGCAGTCGGACTGACAGGGAAGGTTCACCCCTCCACTTT. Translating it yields CASSRTDREGSPLHF.

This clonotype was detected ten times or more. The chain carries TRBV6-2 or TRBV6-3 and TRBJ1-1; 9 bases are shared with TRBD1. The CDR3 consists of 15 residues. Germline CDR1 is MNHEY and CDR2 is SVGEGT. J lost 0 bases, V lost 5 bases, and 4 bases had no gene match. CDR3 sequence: CASSQDRGMNTEAFF. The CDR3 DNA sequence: TGTGCCAGCAGTCAGGACAGGGGTATGAACACTGAAGCTTTCTTT.

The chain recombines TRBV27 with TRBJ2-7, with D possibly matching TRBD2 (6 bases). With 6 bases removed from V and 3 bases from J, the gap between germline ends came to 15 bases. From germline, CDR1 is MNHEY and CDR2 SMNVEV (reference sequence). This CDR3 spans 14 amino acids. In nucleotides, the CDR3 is TGTGCCAGCAGACCGGGACTGGGGCACTACGAGCAGTACTTC. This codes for CASRPGLGHYEQYF.

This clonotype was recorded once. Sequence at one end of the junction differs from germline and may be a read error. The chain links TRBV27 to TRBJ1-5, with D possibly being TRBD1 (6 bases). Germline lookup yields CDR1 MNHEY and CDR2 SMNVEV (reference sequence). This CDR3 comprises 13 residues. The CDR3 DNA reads TGTGCCAGCAGTCCAACAGGGTATCAGTCCCAGCATTTT. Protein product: CASSPTGYQSQHF.

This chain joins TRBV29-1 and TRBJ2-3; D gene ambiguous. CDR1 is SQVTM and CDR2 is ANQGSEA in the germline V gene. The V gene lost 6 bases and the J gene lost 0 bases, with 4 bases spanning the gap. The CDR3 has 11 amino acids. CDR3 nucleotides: TGCAGCGTCGGCAGCACAGATACGCAGTATTTT. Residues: CSVGSTDTQYF.

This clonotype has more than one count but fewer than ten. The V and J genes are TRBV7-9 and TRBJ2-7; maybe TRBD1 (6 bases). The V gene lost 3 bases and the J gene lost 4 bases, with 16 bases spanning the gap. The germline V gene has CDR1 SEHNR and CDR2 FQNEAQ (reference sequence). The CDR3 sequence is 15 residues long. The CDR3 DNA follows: TGTGCCAGCAGCTTCCCCGGGACACCAATATACGAGCAGTACGTC. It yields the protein CASSFPGTPIYEQYV.

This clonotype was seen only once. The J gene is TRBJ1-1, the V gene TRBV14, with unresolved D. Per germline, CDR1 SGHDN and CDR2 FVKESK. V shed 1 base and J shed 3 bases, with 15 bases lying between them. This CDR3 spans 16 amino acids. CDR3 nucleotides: TGTGCCAGCAGCCAAGGGCCCGCCGACCTTTACACTGAAGCTTTCTTT. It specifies CASSQGPADLYTEAFF.

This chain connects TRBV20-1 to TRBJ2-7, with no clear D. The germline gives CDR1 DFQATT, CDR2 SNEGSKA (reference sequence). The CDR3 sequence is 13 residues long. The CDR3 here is CSAPLHPGYEQYF. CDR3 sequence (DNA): TGCAGCGCACCGCTCCATCCGGGCTACGAGCAGTACTTC.

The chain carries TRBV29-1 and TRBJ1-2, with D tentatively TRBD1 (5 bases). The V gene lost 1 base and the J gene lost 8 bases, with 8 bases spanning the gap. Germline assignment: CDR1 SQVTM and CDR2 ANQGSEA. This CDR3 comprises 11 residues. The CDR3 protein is CSVEGWGGYTF. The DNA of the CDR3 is TGCAGCGTTGAAGGGTGGGGCGGCTACACCTTC.

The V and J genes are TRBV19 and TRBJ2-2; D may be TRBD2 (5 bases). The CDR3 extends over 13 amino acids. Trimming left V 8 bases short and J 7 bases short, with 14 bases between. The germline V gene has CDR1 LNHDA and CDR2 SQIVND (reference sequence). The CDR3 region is CASVVRGRGELFF. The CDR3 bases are TGTGCCAGTGTAGTTCGGGGTCGCGGGGAGCTGTTTTTT.

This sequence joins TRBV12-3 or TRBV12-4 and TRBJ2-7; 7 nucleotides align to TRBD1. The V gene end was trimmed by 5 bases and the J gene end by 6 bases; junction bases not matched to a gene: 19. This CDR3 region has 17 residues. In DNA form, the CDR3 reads TGTGCCAGCAGTCAGAAATACGGGGACAGCACTAGGGTCGAGCAGTACTTC. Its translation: CASSQKYGDSTRVEQYF.

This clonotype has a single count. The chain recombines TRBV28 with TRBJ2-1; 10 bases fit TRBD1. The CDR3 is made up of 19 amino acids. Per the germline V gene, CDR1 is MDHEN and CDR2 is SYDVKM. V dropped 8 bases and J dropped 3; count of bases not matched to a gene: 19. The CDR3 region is CASGYPGTGDSRDYNEQFF. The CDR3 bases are TGTGCCAGCGGATACCCCGGGACAGGGGACTCACGAGACTACAATGAGCAGTTCTTC.

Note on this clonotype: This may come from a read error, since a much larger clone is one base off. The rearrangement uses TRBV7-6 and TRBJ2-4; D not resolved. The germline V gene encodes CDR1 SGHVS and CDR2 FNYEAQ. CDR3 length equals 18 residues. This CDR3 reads CVSSRAPTEPTAKNIQYF. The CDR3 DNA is TGTGTCAGCAGCCGGGCCCCCACAGAACCTACAGCCAAAAACATTCAGTACTTC.

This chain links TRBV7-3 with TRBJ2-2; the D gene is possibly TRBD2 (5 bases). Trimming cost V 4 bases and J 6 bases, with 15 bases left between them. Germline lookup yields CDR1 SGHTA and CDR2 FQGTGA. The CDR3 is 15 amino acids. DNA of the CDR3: TGTGCCAGCAGCTCCTTTATGGGAGCCCCCGGGGAGCTGTTTTTT. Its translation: CASSSFMGAPGELFF.

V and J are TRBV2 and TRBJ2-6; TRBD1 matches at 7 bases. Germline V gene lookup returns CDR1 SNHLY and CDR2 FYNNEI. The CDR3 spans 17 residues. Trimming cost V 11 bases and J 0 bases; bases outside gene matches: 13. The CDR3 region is CALRAGQAFSGANVLTF. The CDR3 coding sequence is TGTGCCCTAAGGGCTGGACAGGCCTTCTCTGGGGCCAACGTCCTGACTTTC.

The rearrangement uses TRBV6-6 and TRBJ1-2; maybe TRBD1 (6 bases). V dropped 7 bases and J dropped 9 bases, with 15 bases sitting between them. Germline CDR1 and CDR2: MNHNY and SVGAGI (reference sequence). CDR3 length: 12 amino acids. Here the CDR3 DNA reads TGTGCCAGCACCCCCCGAGGGGGGAGCTACACCTTC. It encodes CASTPRGGSYTF.

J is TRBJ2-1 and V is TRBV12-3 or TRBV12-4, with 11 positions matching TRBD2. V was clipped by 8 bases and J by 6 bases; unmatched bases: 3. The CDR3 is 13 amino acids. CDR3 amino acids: CASGTSGPNEQFF. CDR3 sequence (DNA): TGTGCCAGCGGGACTAGCGGACCCAATGAGCAGTTCTTC.

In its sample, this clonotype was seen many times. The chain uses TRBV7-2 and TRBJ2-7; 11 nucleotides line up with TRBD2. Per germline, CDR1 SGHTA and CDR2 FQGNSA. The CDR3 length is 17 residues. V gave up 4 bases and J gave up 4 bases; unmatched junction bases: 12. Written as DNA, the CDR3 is TGTGCCAGCAGCTCCGTTAGCGGGGGGGCCCTCCTGTACGAGCAGTACTTC. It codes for CASSSVSGGALLYEQYF.

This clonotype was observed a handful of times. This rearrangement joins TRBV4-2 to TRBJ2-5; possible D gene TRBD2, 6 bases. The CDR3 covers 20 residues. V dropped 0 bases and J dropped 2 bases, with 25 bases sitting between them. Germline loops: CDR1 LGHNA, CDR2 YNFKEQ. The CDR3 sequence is CASSQDRAGLSRLKQETQYF. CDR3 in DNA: TGTGCCAGCAGCCAAGATCGAGCGGGCCTTTCCCGATTAAAACAAGAGACCCAGTACTTC.

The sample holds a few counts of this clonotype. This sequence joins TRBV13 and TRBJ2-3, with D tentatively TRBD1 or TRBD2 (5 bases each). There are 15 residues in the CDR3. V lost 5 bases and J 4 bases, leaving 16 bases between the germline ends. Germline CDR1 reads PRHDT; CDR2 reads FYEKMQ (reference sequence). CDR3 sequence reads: CASSHRERGADTQYF. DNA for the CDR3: TGTGCCAGCAGCCATAGGGAGCGAGGGGCAGATACGCAGTATTTT. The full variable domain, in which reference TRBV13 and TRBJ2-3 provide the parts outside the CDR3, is AAGVIQSPRHLIKEKRETATLKCYPIPRHDTVYWYQQGPGQDPQFLISFYEKMQSDKGSIPDRFSAQQFSDYHSELNMSSLELGDSALYFCASSHRERGADTQYFGPGTRLTVL.

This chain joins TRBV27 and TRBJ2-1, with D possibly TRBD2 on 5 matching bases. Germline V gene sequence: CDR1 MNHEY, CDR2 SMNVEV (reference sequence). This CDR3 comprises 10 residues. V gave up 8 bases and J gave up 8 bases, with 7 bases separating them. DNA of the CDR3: TGTGCCAGCGGAGGTCATGAGCAGTTCTTC. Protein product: CASGGHEQFF.